What follows is one T cell receptor (beta chain) and its context. Antigen: not known. The source of the sample is a study of synovial regulatory T cells in juvenile arthritis. In the study overall: Treatments: a few naive, several methotrexate, one methotrexate plus infliximab, one unknown.

Germline lookup yields CDR1 LNHDA and CDR2 SQIVND (reference sequence). The CDR3 has 13 amino acids. DNA is not recorded here. Assay: immunoSEQ multiplex PCR; the TCRdb copy retains only in-frame clones and omits some. This sample's table reports over 7,500 clones. Whole-study findings and limits: Across patients, iaTreg TCR repertoires were mostly private, partly shared with synovial Teff and blood CPL.

The clonotype was recovered from a donor under 30 with juvenile idiopathic arthritis. The specimen was Treg cells from blood. Subset reported: remaining (HLA-DR-negative) circulating blood Treg cells. This chain joins TRBV19 and TRBJ2-3; the D gene TCRdb calls, TRBD1, cannot be checked with no DNA. CDR3 sequence reads: CASTKPGTDTQYF. The entire variable domain, with the rest obtained from reference TRBV19 and TRBJ2-3, is as follows: DGGITQSPKYLFRKEGQNVTLSCEQNLNHDAMYWYRQDPGQGLRLIYYSQIVNDFQKGDIAEGYSVSREKKESFPLTVTSAQKNPTAFYLCASTKPGTDTQYFGPGTRLTVL.